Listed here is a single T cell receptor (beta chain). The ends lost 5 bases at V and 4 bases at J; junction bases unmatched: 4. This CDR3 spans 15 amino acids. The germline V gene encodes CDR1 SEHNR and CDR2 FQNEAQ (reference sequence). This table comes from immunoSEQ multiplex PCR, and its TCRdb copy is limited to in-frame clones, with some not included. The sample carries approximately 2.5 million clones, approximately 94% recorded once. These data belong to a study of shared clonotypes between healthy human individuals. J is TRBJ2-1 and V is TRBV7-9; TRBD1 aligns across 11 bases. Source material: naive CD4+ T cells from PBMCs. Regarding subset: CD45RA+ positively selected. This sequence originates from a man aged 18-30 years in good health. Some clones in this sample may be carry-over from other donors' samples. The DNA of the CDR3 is TGTGCCAGCAGCATTGGACAGGGGGCTTACAATGAGCAGTTCTTC. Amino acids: CASSIGQGAYNEQFF.